These T cell receptor beta chains were read from a single sample in a study of T cell responses to AZD1222 COVID-19 vaccine. The method was immunoSEQ multiplex PCR; TCRdb's version includes in-frame clones alone and lacks a portion of them. The table records some 130,000 clones, 70% to 90% of them present only once. This sample comprised peripheral blood, obtained on day 0 of AZD1222 vaccination. These receptors were obtained from an adult in good health. CDR3s include the opening cysteine and the closing phenylalanine or tryptophan. Each record gives: J gene, V gene, D gene, clone size, CDR3 protein, CDR3 DNA. D genes are given only for firm matches. Only part of the rows carry a size: once, few, many, or a class if the clone is expanded.

TRBJ1-1	TRBV5-1	TRBD1	NA	CASSRITGTGEFGTEAFF	TGCGCCAGCAGCCGGATAACCGGGACAGGGGAGTTTGGCACTGAAGCTTTCTTT
TRBJ1-6	TRBV7-2	TRBD1	NA	CASSLMGVGQGYNSPLHF	TGTGCCAGCAGCCTAATGGGGGTGGGACAGGGCTATAATTCACCCCTCCACTTT
TRBJ1-4	TRBV7-2	NA	NA	CASSLQGNNEKLFF	TGTGCCAGCAGCCTACAGGGAAATAATGAAAAACTGTTTTTT
TRBJ1-4	TRBV11-2	NA	NA	CASSLDGRSTNEKLFF	TGTGCCAGCAGCTTAGACGGAAGGTCAACTAATGAAAAACTGTTTTTT
TRBJ1-2	TRBV27	NA	few	CASSPTSRSTDYGYTF	TGTGCCAGCAGTCCAACATCCCGATCGACGGACTATGGCTACACCTTC
TRBJ1-1	TRBV7-2	NA	NA	CASSIYTEAFF	TGTGCCAGCAGCATATACACTGAAGCTTTCTTT
TRBJ1-2	TRBV5-1	NA	NA	CASSTGGHGYTF	TGCGCCAGCAGCACCGGGGGCCATGGCTACACCTTC
TRBJ1-1	TRBV5-4	NA	NA	CASSADWRGANTEAFF	TGTGCCAGCAGCGCCGACTGGAGGGGGGCGAACACTGAAGCTTTCTTT
TRBJ1-1	TRBV5-1	NA	NA	CASSYGGQNTEAFF	TGCGCCAGCAGCTACGGGGGACAGAACACTGAAGCTTTCTTT
TRBJ1-4	TRBV7-8	NA	once	CASSLYPSKGRRNEKLFF	TGTGCCAGCAGCCTCTACCCCTCGAAGGGGCGGCGGAATGAAAAACTGTTTTTT
TRBJ2-7	TRBV6-1	NA	NA	CASSDRVEQYF	TGTGCCAGCAGTGACAGGGTCGAGCAGTACTTC
TRBJ1-1	TRBV9	NA	NA	CASSVVRGFTEAFF	TGTGCCAGCAGCGTAGTAAGGGGGTTCACTGAAGCTTTCTTT
TRBJ1-2	TRBV12-3/TRBV12-4	NA	NA	CASSLTVERGYTF	TGTGCCAGCAGTTTAACCGTAGAGAGGGGCTACACCTTC
TRBJ1-2	TRBV28	NA	NA	CASSLQSYYGYTF	TGTGCCAGCAGTTTACAAAGTTACTATGGCTACACCTTC
TRBJ1-1	TRBV6-5	TRBD1	NA	CASSHRGTEAFF	TGTGCCAGCAGTCACAGGGGCACTGAAGCTTTCTTT
TRBJ1-2	TRBV5-4	NA	NA	CASSLGAGGDPSGYTF	TGTGCCAGCAGCTTGGGAGCGGGGGGCGACCCCTCTGGCTACACCTTC
TRBJ2-3	TRBV6-4	TRBD2	NA	CASSTIAGSTDTQYF	TGTGCCAGCAGTACAATAGCGGGGAGCACAGATACGCAGTATTTT
TRBJ1-2	TRBV6-2/TRBV6-3	NA	NA	CASSYSGGGGYTF	TGTGCCAGCAGTTACTCCGGGGGTGGTGGCTACACCTTC
TRBJ1-6	TRBV11-2	NA	once	CASSSNRGRVGNSPLHF	TGTGCCAGCAGCTCCAATCGAGGCAGGGTGGGTAATTCACCCCTCCACTTT
TRBJ1-2	TRBV12-3/TRBV12-4	NA	NA	CASNRRSRGYTF	TGTGCCAGCAACCGGAGATCACGGGGCTACACCTTC
TRBJ2-3	TRBV3-1/TRBV3-2	NA	once	CASSNSQGEERDTQYF	TGTGCCAGCAGCAACTCCCAGGGGGAGGAGAGAGATACGCAGTATTTT
TRBJ1-2	TRBV28	TRBD1	few	CASSLGQGNYGYTF	TGTGCCAGCAGTCTCGGACAGGGCAACTATGGCTACACCTTC
TRBJ2-7	TRBV5-1	TRBD1	NA	CASSYRDREVVQYF	TGCGCCAGCAGCTACCGGGACAGGGAAGTGGTGCAGTACTTC
TRBJ1-5	TRBV5-6	NA	once	CASSLLGTEGDQPQHF	TGTGCCAGCAGCTTGTTAGGGACGGAGGGGGATCAGCCCCAGCATTTT
TRBJ2-3	TRBV4-1	TRBD1	NA	CASSLIPGQANTDTQYF	TGCGCCAGCAGCCTTATTCCGGGACAGGCCAACACAGATACGCAGTATTTT
TRBJ2-1	TRBV11-2	TRBD2	NA	CASLGLAASSYNEQFF	TGTGCCAGTTTAGGGCTAGCGGCGAGCTCCTACAATGAGCAGTTCTTC
TRBJ2-7	TRBV6-2/TRBV6-3	TRBD2	NA	CASSRSGVLYEQYF	TGTGCCAGCAGCCGAAGCGGGGTACTATACGAGCAGTACTTC
TRBJ1-5	TRBV2	NA	medium-sized	CASRGNPNSNQPQHF	TGTGCCAGCAGGGGGAACCCAAATAGCAATCAGCCCCAGCATTTT
TRBJ2-7	TRBV27	NA	NA	CASSLGSTYEQYF	TGTGCCAGCAGTTTAGGTTCTACCTACGAGCAGTACTTC
TRBJ1-1	TRBV28	NA	NA	CASSLLGSTEAFF	TGTGCCAGCAGTTTACTGGGGTCCACTGAAGCTTTCTTT
TRBJ2-7	TRBV4-2	NA	NA	CASSQDSLSQYF	TGTGCCAGCAGCCAAGATAGTCTCAGCCAGTACTTC
TRBJ1-1	TRBV5-1	NA	NA	CASSNLRGITEAFF	TGCGCCAGCAGTAATCTCAGGGGAATCACTGAAGCTTTCTTT
TRBJ1-2	TRBV19	NA	NA	CASRGDKLGDGYTF	TGTGCCAGTAGGGGAGATAAGTTAGGCGATGGCTACACCTTC
TRBJ2-5	TRBV27	NA	NA	CASKLDWREHQETQYF	TGTGCCAGCAAGTTAGACTGGCGAGAACACCAAGAGACCCAGTACTTC
TRBJ1-4	TRBV30	TRBD1	NA	CAWSVPGGTGKLFF	TGTGCCTGGAGTGTACCAGGGGGAACCGGAAAACTGTTTTTT
TRBJ1-1	TRBV5-1	NA	NA	CASSLLTSNTEAFF	TGCGCCAGCAGCTTACTAACATCGAACACTGAAGCTTTCTTT
TRBJ1-1	TRBV5-1	TRBD1	NA	CASSAIQGANTEAFF	TGCGCCAGCAGCGCAATACAGGGGGCAAACACTGAAGCTTTCTTT
TRBJ1-6	TRBV14	NA	NA	CASSHIGVGVSRNSPLHF	TGTGCCAGCAGCCACATAGGGGTAGGGGTTTCGCGGAATTCACCCCTCCACTTT
TRBJ1-6	TRBV4-3	NA	NA	CASSQEEGGNSPLHF	TGCGCCAGCAGCCAAGAGGAGGGGGGGAATTCACCCCTCCACTTT
TRBJ1-2	TRBV5-6	TRBD1	NA	CASTPPGGYYGYTF	TGTGCCAGCACCCCCCCAGGGGGCTACTATGGCTACACCTTC
TRBJ1-1	TRBV18	TRBD1	NA	CASSSTGGTEAFF	TGTGCCAGCTCATCCACAGGGGGCACTGAAGCTTTCTTT
TRBJ2-7	TRBV19	NA	few	CASSSLRDSRSYEQYF	TGTGCCAGTAGTTCCCTCAGGGATTCGAGGTCCTACGAGCAGTACTTC
TRBJ1-2	TRBV7-8	NA	NA	CASSLGGLGSNYGYTF	TGTGCCAGCAGCTTAGGAGGGCTTGGGAGTAACTATGGCTACACCTTC